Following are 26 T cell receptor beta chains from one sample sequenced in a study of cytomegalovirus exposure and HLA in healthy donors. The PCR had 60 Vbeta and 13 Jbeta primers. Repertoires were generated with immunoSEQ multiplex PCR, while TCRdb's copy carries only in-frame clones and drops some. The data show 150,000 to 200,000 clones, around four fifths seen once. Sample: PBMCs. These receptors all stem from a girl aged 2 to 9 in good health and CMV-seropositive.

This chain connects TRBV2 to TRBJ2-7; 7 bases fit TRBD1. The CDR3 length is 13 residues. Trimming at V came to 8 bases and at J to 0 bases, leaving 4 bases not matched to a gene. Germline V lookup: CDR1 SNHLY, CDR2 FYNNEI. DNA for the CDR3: TGTGCCAGCTGGGGACAGAGCTCCTACGAGCAGTACTTC. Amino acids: CASWGQSSYEQYF.

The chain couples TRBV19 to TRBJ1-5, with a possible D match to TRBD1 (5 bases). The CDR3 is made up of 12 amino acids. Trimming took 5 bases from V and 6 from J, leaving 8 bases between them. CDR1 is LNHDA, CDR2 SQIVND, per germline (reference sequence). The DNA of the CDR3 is TGTGCCAGTAGTCTGACAGTTCAGCCCCAGCATTTT. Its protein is CASSLTVQPQHF.

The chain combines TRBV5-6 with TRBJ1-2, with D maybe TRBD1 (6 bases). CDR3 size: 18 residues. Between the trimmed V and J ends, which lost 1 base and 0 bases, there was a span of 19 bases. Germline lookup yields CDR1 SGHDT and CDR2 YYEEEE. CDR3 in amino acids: CASSLYRVPVTANYGYTF. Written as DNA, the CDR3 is TGTGCCAGCAGCTTGTACAGGGTCCCCGTTACAGCTAACTATGGCTACACCTTC.

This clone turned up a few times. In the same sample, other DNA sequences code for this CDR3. DNA of the CDR3: TGTGCCAGCAGCCGTGGGGCGATGGGTGAACAGTTCTTC. Its protein is CASSRGAMGEQFF. The rearrangement joins TRBV7-3 to TRBJ2-1, with a tentative D call TRBD1 (5 bases). The germline gives CDR1 SGHTA, CDR2 FQGTGA. The CDR3 totals 13 residues. Trimming left V 5 bases short and J 13 bases short, with 18 bases between.

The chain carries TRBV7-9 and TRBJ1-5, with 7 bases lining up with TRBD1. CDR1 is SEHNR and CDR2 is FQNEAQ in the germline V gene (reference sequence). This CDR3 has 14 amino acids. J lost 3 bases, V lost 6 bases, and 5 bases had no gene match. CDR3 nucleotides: TGTGCCAGCAGAGCACAGGGGTCCAATCAGCCCCAGCATTTT. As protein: CASRAQGSNQPQHF.

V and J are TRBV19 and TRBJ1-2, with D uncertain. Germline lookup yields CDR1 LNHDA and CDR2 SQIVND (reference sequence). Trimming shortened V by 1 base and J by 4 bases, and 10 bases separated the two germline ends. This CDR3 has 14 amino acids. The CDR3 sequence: CASSIGRSTYGYTF. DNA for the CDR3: TGTGCCAGTAGTATAGGGCGGTCGACCTATGGCTACACCTTC.

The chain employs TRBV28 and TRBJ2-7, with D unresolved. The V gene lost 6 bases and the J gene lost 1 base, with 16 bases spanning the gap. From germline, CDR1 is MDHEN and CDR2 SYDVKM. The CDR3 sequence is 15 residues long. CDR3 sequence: CASRTRNSNSYEQYF. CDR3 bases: TGTGCCAGCAGGACCAGAAACAGCAATTCCTACGAGCAGTACTTC.

CDR3 DNA sequence: TGTGCCAGCAGTCCCCGGACTAGCCGCGAATACAATGAGCAGTTCTTC. Protein sequence: CASSPRTSREYNEQFF. V and J are TRBV28 and TRBJ2-1, with 8 bases fitting TRBD2. Germline values: CDR1 MDHEN, CDR2 SYDVKM. J lost 4 bases, V lost 5 bases, and 10 bases had no gene match. There are 16 residues in the CDR3. Full variable domain (rest looked up from reference TRBV28 and TRBJ2-1): DVKVTQSSRYLVKRTGEKVFLECVQDMDHENMFWYRQDPGLGLRLIYFSYDVKMKEKGDIPEGYSVSREKKERFSLILESASTNQTSMYLCASSPRTSREYNEQFFGPGTRLTVL.

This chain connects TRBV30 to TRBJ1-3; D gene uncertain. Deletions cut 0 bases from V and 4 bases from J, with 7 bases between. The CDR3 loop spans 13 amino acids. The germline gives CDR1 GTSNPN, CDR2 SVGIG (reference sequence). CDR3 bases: TGTGCCTGGAGTGTTGGGGAGGGAAACACCATATATTTT. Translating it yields CAWSVGEGNTIYF.

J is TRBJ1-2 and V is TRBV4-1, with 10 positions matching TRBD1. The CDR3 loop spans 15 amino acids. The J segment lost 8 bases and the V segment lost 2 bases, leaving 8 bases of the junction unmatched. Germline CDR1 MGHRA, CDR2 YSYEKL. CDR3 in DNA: TGCGCCAGCAGCCAAAGGGGACAGGGGAAGAAAGGCTACACCTTC. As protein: CASSQRGQGKKGYTF.

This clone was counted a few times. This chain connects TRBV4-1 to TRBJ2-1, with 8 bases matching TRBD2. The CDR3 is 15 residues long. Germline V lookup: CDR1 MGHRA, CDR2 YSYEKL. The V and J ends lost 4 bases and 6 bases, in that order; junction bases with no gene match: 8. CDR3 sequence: CASSPSTSGFNEQFF. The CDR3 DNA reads TGCGCCAGCAGCCCCAGTACTAGCGGTTTCAATGAGCAGTTCTTC.

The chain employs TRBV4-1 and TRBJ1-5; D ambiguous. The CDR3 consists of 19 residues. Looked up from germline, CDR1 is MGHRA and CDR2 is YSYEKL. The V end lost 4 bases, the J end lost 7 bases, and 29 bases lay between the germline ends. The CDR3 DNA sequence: TGCGCCAGCAGCCTGGGCAGAGCATTTTCCGGGGATCGGAACCAGCCCCAGCATTTT. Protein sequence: CASSLGRAFSGDRNQPQHF.

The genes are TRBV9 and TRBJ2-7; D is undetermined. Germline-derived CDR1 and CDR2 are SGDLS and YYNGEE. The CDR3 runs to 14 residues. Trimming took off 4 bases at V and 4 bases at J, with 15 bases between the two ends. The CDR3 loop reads CASSPLQLSYEQYF. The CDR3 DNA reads TGTGCCAGCAGCCCCCTTCAACTATCTTACGAGCAGTACTTC. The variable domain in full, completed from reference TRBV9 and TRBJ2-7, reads DSGVTQTPKHLITATGQRVTLRCSPRSGDLSVYWYQQSLDQGLQFLIQYYNGEERAKGNILERFSAQQFPDLHSELNLSSLELGDSALYFCASSPLQLSYEQYFGPGTRLTVT.

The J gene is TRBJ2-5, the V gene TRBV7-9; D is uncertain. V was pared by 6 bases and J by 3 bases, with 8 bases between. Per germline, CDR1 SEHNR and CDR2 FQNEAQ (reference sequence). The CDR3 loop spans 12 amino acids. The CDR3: CASREVEETQYF. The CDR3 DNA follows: TGTGCCAGCAGAGAGGTGGAAGAGACCCAGTACTTC.

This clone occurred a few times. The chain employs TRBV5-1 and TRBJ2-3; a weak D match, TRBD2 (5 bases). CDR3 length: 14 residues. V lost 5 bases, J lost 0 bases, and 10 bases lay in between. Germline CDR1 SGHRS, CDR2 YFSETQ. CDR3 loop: CASRRPGSTDTQYF. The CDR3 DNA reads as TGCGCCAGCAGGCGCCCGGGAAGCACAGATACGCAGTATTTT.

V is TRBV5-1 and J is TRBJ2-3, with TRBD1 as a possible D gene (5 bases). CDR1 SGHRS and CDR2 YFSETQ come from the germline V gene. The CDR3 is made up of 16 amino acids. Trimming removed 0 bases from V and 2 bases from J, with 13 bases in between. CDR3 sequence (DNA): TGCGCCAGCAGCTTGGCAAGGGGTGTGCACACAGATACGCAGTATTTT. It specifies CASSLARGVHTDTQYF.

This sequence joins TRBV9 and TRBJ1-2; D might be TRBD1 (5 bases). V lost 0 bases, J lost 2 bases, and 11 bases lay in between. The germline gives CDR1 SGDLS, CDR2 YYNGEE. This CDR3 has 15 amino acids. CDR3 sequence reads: CASSVEVTGNYGYTF. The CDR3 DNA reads TGTGCCAGCAGCGTAGAGGTAACAGGCAACTATGGCTACACCTTC.

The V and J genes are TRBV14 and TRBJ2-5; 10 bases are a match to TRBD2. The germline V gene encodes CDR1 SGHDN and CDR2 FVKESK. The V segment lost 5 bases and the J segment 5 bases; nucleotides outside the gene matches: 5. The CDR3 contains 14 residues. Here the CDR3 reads CASSVAGGWETQYF. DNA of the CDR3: TGTGCCAGCAGCGTAGCGGGAGGCTGGGAGACCCAGTACTTC.

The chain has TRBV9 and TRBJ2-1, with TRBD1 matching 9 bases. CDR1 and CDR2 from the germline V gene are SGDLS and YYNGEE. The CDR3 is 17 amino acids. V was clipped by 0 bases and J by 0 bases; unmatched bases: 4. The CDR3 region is CASSVGGTGSSYNEQFF. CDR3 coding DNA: TGTGCCAGCAGCGTAGGAGGGACAGGGAGCTCCTACAATGAGCAGTTCTTC.

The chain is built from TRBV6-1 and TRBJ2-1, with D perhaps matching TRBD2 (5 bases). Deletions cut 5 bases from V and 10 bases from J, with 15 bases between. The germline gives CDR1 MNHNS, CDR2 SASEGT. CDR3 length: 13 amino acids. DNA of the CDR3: TGTGCCAGCAGTAGGACGGGGTTGCGGGAGCAGTTCTTC. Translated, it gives CASSRTGLREQFF.

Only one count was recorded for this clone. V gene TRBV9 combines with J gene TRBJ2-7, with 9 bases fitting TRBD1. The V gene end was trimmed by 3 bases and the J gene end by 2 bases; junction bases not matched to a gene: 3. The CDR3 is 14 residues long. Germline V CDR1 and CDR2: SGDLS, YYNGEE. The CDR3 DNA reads TGTGCCAGCAGCGCCGGGACAGGGACCTACGAGCAGTACTTC. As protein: CASSAGTGTYEQYF.

The CDR3 protein is CASSQGMRSRDRVSPGANVLTF. CDR3 bases: TGCGCCAGCAGTCAAGGGATGAGATCCAGAGACAGGGTTTCGCCTGGGGCCAACGTCCTGACTTTC. J is TRBJ2-6 and V is TRBV23-1, with TRBD1 matching 7 bases. TRBV23-1 falls under the ORF class, with uncertain function. This CDR3 is 22 amino acids long. V shed 2 bases and J 2 bases; nucleotides not matched to a gene: 21.

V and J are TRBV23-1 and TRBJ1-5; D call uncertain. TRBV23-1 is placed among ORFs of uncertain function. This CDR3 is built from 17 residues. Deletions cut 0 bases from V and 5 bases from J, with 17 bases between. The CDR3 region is CASSQSGGSRRDQPQHF. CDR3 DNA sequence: TGCGCCAGCAGTCAATCGGGAGGGTCCCGGAGGGATCAGCCCCAGCATTTT.

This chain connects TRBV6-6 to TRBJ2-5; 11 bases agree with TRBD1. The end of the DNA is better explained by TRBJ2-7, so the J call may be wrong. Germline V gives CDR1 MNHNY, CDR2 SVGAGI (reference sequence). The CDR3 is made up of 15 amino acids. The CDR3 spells CASSYSRDRGYEQYF. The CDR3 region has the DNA TGTGCCAGCAGTTACTCGAGGGACAGGGGGTACGAGCAGTACTTC.

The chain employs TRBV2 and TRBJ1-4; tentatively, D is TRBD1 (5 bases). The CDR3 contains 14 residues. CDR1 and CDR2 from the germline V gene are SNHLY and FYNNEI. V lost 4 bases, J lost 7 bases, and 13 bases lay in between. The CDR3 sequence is CASSAGRGGEKLFF. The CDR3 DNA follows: TGTGCCAGCAGTGCAGGGCGAGGTGGTGAAAAACTGTTTTTT.

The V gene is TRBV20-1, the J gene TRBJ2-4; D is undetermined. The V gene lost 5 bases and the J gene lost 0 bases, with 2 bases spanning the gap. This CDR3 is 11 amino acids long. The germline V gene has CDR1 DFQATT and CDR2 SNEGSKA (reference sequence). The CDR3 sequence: CSALAKNIQYF. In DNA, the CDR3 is TGCAGTGCTCTAGCCAAAAACATTCAGTACTTC.